This is a list of T cell receptor beta chains from one sample in a study of PD-1 blockade in mismatch repair-deficient tumors. Measured with immunoSEQ multiplex PCR; TCRdb has only the in-frame clones, and not every one. The sample gives under 50,000 clones, more than 65% of which show up once; around 3.5% is in the top ten. This specimen consisted of PBMCs, obtained before pembrolizumab treatment. The receptors come from an adult with mismatch repair-deficient cancer. The CDR3 runs from the conserved cysteine through the conserved F or W. Each record gives: V gene, D gene, CDR3 length, clone size, J gene, CDR3 DNA, CDR3 protein. D genes are given only for firm matches. Some rows have no size entry. The others give once, few or many, or a class for an expanded clone.

V: TRBV25-1
D: NA
length: 13
size: medium-sized
J: TRBJ2-7
DNA: TGTGCCAGCGCCGGGACGGCCAACTACGAGCAGTACTTC
CDR3: CASAGTANYEQYF

V: TRBV6-5
D: NA
length: 15
size: NA
J: TRBJ2-7
DNA: TGTGCCAGCAGTTCAATAGGGCAGAGCTCCTACGAGCAGTACTTC
CDR3: CASSSIGQSSYEQYF

V: TRBV9
D: TRBD2
length: 18
size: NA
J: TRBJ2-1
DNA: TGTGCCAGCAGCGTAGAAGCCTCCGGGACTAGCGAGTTCAATGAGCAGTTCTTC
CDR3: CASSVEASGTSEFNEQFF

V: TRBV6-1
D: TRBD2
length: 15
size: NA
J: TRBJ2-5
DNA: TGTGCCAGCAGGCTAGCGGGAGCCTACCAAGAGACCCAGTACTTC
CDR3: CASRLAGAYQETQYF

V: TRBV4-1
D: TRBD1
length: 16
size: NA
J: TRBJ2-7
DNA: TGCGCCAGCAGCCAGGAGGGACAGGGTGTTCGATACGAGCAGTACTTC
CDR3: CASSQEGQGVRYEQYF

V: TRBV19
D: NA
length: 17
size: NA
J: TRBJ1-1
DNA: TGTGCCAGTAGTATAGAAGAGTACGGACCGCTGGGGACTGAAGCTTTCTTT
CDR3: CASSIEEYGPLGTEAFF

V: TRBV20-1
D: NA
length: 11
size: NA
J: TRBJ2-1
DNA: TGCAGTGCTAGTCCCCTGGATGAGCAGTTCTTC
CDR3: CSASPLDEQFF

V: TRBV10-2
D: TRBD2
length: 15
size: NA
J: TRBJ2-5
DNA: TGCGCCAGCAGTGACCCGGCGGGAGGGCCCAGGACCCAGTACTTC
CDR3: CASSDPAGGPRTQYF

V: TRBV7-6
D: NA
length: 15
size: NA
J: TRBJ2-3
DNA: TGTGCCAGCAGCTATGGGGGCAGGGGCACAGATACGCAGTATTTT
CDR3: CASSYGGRGTDTQYF

V: TRBV13
D: NA
length: 14
size: once
J: TRBJ2-1
DNA: TGTGCCAGCAGCTTACCCGGGGACTACAATGAGCAGTTCTTC
CDR3: CASSLPGDYNEQFF

V: TRBV5-1
D: TRBD2
length: 16
size: once
J: TRBJ2-5
DNA: TGCGCCAGCAGCGCCGGGACTAGCTATGTTCAAGAGACCCAGTACTTC
CDR3: CASSAGTSYVQETQYF

V: TRBV7-9
D: TRBD1
length: 16
size: NA
J: TRBJ2-2
DNA: TGTGCCAGCATCCTCAAGGGACAGGGGCCCCCCGGGGAGCTGTTTTTT
CDR3: CASILKGQGPPGELFF

V: TRBV28
D: NA
length: 16
size: NA
J: TRBJ1-3
DNA: TGTGCCAGCTCCATAGGGTCCGGGACGCTTAGAAACACCATATATTTT
CDR3: CASSIGSGTLRNTIYF

V: TRBV5-5
D: NA
length: 12
size: NA
J: TRBJ2-3
DNA: TGTGCCAGCAGCTCTTACACAGATACGCAGTATTTT
CDR3: CASSSYTDTQYF

V: TRBV10-3
D: NA
length: 12
size: NA
J: TRBJ2-7
DNA: TGTGCCTCACTGGCCGGGTCCTACGAGCAGTACTTC
CDR3: CASLAGSYEQYF

V: TRBV5-5
D: NA
length: 14
size: NA
J: TRBJ2-7
DNA: TGTGCCAGCAGCTTGGTAGGATCCGACTACGAGCAGTACTTC
CDR3: CASSLVGSDYEQYF

V: TRBV5-1
D: NA
length: 15
size: NA
J: TRBJ2-1
DNA: TGCGCCAGCAGCTACAGACAGCCTAATAAGGATGAGCAGTTCTTC
CDR3: CASSYRQPNKDEQFF

V: TRBV5-6
D: TRBD2
length: 16
size: NA
J: TRBJ2-7
DNA: TGTGCCAGCAGCTTGCTGGCTAGCGGGAGTATCTACGAGCAGTACTTC
CDR3: CASSLLASGSIYEQYF

V: TRBV19
D: TRBD1
length: 16
size: NA
J: TRBJ1-3
DNA: TGTGCCAGTAGTGCCTTGGGACAGGGCTTTGGAAACACCATATATTTT
CDR3: CASSALGQGFGNTIYF

V: TRBV7-2
D: NA
length: 13
size: NA
J: TRBJ2-5
DNA: TGTGCCAGCAGCTTAGCTAGCAAGGAGACCCAGTACTTC
CDR3: CASSLASKETQYF

V: TRBV27
D: TRBD2
length: 15
size: NA
J: TRBJ2-1
DNA: TGTGCCAGCAGTTTGGGAGCGGGAACATCCAATGAGCAGTTCTTC
CDR3: CASSLGAGTSNEQFF

V: TRBV7-9
D: NA
length: 15
size: NA
J: TRBJ1-1
DNA: TGTGCCAGCAGCTTAGCACGGACGGCGAACACTGAAGCTTTCTTT
CDR3: CASSLARTANTEAFF